This is a list of T cell receptor beta chains from one sample in a study of regulatory T cells in long-lasting Graves disease. MiXCR was run by TCRdb on the multiplex PCR reads, yielding one entry per CDR3 protein. The sample has fewer than 400,000 distinct CDR3 sequences, roughly 20% seen once. Sample: peripheral blood mononuclear cells (PBMCs), taken when the disease was refractory, from a patient treated with antithyroid drugs. The source of these receptors is a female donor with Graves disease. The CDR3 runs from the conserved cysteine through the conserved F or W. A D gene is named only where the DNA matches it firmly. The size of a clone is reported for some rows only, either as once, few or many, or as a class for expanded clones.

J: TRBJ2-7
V: TRBV7-2
D: TRBD2
size: many
CDR3: CASSIKTVRTSAAYEQYF
DNA: TGTGCCAGCAGCATCAAGACGGTTAGAACTAGCGCAGCCTACGAGCAGTACTTC

J: TRBJ2-7
V: TRBV7-2
D: NA
size: NA
CDR3: CASSFSKSYEQYF
DNA: TGTGCCAGCAGCTTTTCCAAAAGCTACGAGCAGTACTTC

J: TRBJ1-5
V: TRBV20-1
D: NA
size: NA
CDR3: CSARDYQGPQPQHF
DNA: TGCAGTGCTAGAGATTACCAGGGCCCGCAGCCCCAGCATTTT

J: TRBJ1-2
V: TRBV12-3/TRBV12-4
D: NA
size: few
CDR3: CASSLGEAAYGYTF
DNA: TGTGCCAGCAGTTTGGGTGAGGCAGCCTATGGCTACACCTTC

J: TRBJ1-2
V: TRBV14
D: TRBD1
size: NA
CDR3: CASSRTGVWDYGYTF
DNA: TGTGCCAGCAGCCGGACAGGAGTTTGGGACTATGGCTACACCTTC

J: TRBJ1-4
V: TRBV2
D: TRBD1
size: NA
CDR3: CASTRTGGEKLFF
DNA: TGTGCCAGCACCAGGACAGGGGGTGAAAAACTGTTTTTT

J: TRBJ1-1
V: TRBV7-9
D: TRBD1
size: NA
CDR3: CASSRDRDYTEAFF
DNA: TGTGCCAGCAGCCGGGACAGGGATTACACTGAAGCTTTCTTT

J: TRBJ2-7
V: TRBV30
D: NA
size: many
CDR3: CAWSWGASYEQYF
DNA: TGTGCCTGGAGTTGGGGGGCGTCCTACGAGCAGTACTTC

J: TRBJ2-7
V: TRBV15
D: NA
size: few
CDR3: CATSRDIYYEQYF
DNA: TGTGCCACCAGCAGAGATATATACTACGAGCAGTACTTC

J: TRBJ1-1
V: TRBV18
D: TRBD1
size: many
CDR3: CASSPDRGPYTEAFF
DNA: TGTGCCAGCTCACCGGACAGGGGGCCGTACACTGAAGCTTTCTTT

J: TRBJ2-3
V: TRBV27
D: NA
size: NA
CDR3: CASTRGAGDTQYF
DNA: TGTGCCAGCACAAGGGGCGCTGGAGATACGCAGTATTTT

J: TRBJ2-1
V: TRBV28
D: NA
size: NA
CDR3: CASSSSPPEDEQFF
DNA: TGTGCCAGCAGTTCATCACCCCCAGAGGATGAGCAGTTCTTC

J: TRBJ1-1
V: TRBV20-1
D: NA
size: many
CDR3: CSARTVITEAFF
DNA: TGCAGTGCTAGGACAGTTATCACTGAAGCTTTCTTT

J: TRBJ2-7
V: TRBV20-1
D: TRBD2
size: NA
CDR3: CSAQGLAASYEQYF
DNA: TGCAGTGCTCAGGGACTAGCGGCTTCCTACGAGCAGTACTTC

J: TRBJ1-1
V: TRBV30
D: NA
size: few
CDR3: CARVGGLGLMNTEAFF
DNA: TGTGCCCGGGTGGGGGGACTGGGATTAATGAACACTGAAGCTTTCTTT

J: TRBJ1-6
V: TRBV6-1
D: NA
size: many
CDR3: CASSIRSSYNSPLHF
DNA: TGTGCCAGCAGTATTAGGAGCTCCTATAATTCACCCCTCCACTTT

J: TRBJ2-7
V: TRBV20-1
D: NA
size: NA
CDR3: CSAGGQELYEQYF
DNA: TGCAGTGCGGGTGGGCAGGAGCTCTACGAGCAGTACTTC

J: TRBJ1-3
V: TRBV12-3/TRBV12-4
D: TRBD1
size: few
CDR3: CAIPQGAYAGNTIYF
DNA: TGTGCCATCCCCCAGGGGGCCTATGCTGGAAACACCATATATTTT

J: TRBJ2-7
V: TRBV12-3/TRBV12-4
D: TRBD2
size: many
CDR3: CASSLAPSGSRFEQYF
DNA: TGTGCCAGCAGTTTAGCGCCTAGCGGGAGCAGGTTCGAGCAGTACTTC

J: TRBJ2-7
V: TRBV5-1
D: TRBD1
size: NA
CDR3: CASSPGEGGFPIHEQYF
DNA: TGCGCCAGCAGCCCCGGCGAAGGGGGCTTTCCAATCCACGAGCAGTACTTC

J: TRBJ2-7
V: TRBV25-1
D: TRBD2
size: few
CDR3: CASSALPLAGGIYEQYF
DNA: TGTGCCAGCAGTGCCCTTCCCCTAGCGGGAGGTATCTACGAGCAGTACTTC

J: TRBJ1-5
V: TRBV12-3/TRBV12-4
D: NA
size: many
CDR3: CASSSGTRPQHF
DNA: TGTGCCAGCAGTTCTGGGACAAGGCCCCAGCATTTT

J: TRBJ2-7
V: TRBV7-2
D: NA
size: NA
CDR3: CASSTAPAPPYEQYF
DNA: TGTGCCAGCAGCACCGCCCCCGCTCCCCCCTACGAGCAGTACTTC

J: TRBJ2-5
V: TRBV7-2
D: TRBD1
size: NA
CDR3: CASSLALGQGIETQYF
DNA: TGTGCCAGCAGCTTAGCGCTAGGACAGGGGATAGAGACCCAGTACTTC

J: TRBJ1-1
V: TRBV27
D: NA
size: many
CDR3: CASSLFEGDTEAFF
DNA: TGTGCCAGCAGTTTATTTGAAGGGGACACTGAAGCTTTCTTT

J: TRBJ1-2
V: TRBV20-1
D: NA
size: NA
CDR3: CSAGDGDYYGYTF
DNA: TGCAGTGCTGGGGACGGTGATTACTATGGCTACACCTTC

J: TRBJ1-1
V: TRBV2
D: TRBD1
size: many
CDR3: CASSRQGSYNTEAFF
DNA: TGTGCCAGCAGCCGACAGGGGTCTTACAACACTGAAGCTTTCTTT

J: TRBJ1-5
V: TRBV5-1
D: NA
size: few
CDR3: CASSFDSGNQPQHF
DNA: TGCGCCAGCAGCTTCGACAGTGGCAATCAGCCCCAGCATTTT

J: TRBJ1-5
V: TRBV15
D: NA
size: NA
CDR3: CATSRDRGQNNQPQHF
DNA: TGTGCCACCAGCAGAGATCGAGGTCAGAACAATCAGCCCCAGCATTTT

J: TRBJ1-4
V: TRBV7-9
D: NA
size: NA
CDR3: CASCLSDEKLFF
DNA: TGTGCCAGTTGCCTCAGTGATGAAAAACTGTTTTTT

J: TRBJ2-7
V: TRBV11-3
D: TRBD2
size: NA
CDR3: CASSPAGGPHEQYF
DNA: TGTGCCAGCAGCCCAGCGGGAGGGCCCCACGAGCAGTACTTC

J: TRBJ2-7
V: TRBV12-3/TRBV12-4
D: NA
size: many
CDR3: CASSPGMGEQYF
DNA: TGTGCCAGCAGTCCAGGGATGGGCGAGCAGTACTTC

J: TRBJ2-2
V: TRBV12-3/TRBV12-4
D: NA
size: NA
CDR3: CATRLGTITGELFF
DNA: TGTGCCACCCGTCTCGGGACCATTACCGGGGAGCTGTTTTTT

J: TRBJ1-6
V: TRBV3-1
D: NA
size: few
CDR3: CASSQFPGPSSDSPLHF
DNA: TGTGCCAGCAGCCAATTCCCGGGGCCAAGTTCTGATTCACCCCTCCACTTT

J: TRBJ1-1
V: TRBV11-2
D: NA
size: many
CDR3: CASSPALEAFF
DNA: TGTGCCAGCAGCCCAGCCCTTGAAGCTTTCTTT

J: TRBJ2-1
V: TRBV12-3/TRBV12-4
D: NA
size: NA
CDR3: CASSLVGNEQFF
DNA: TGTGCCAGCAGTTTAGTAGGCAATGAGCAGTTCTTC

J: TRBJ1-5
V: TRBV28
D: TRBD1
size: NA
CDR3: CASSQQGTGNQPQHF
DNA: TGTGCCAGCAGCCAACAGGGGACAGGGAACCAGCCCCAGCATTTT

J: TRBJ1-4
V: TRBV5-1
D: NA
size: few
CDR3: CASSWGNEKLFF
DNA: TGCGCCAGCAGCTGGGGAAACGAAAAACTGTTTTTT

J: TRBJ2-2
V: TRBV28
D: NA
size: many
CDR3: CASSIPGELFF
DNA: TGTGCCAGCAGCATCCCCGGGGAGCTGTTTTTT

J: TRBJ2-2
V: TRBV30
D: NA
size: few
CDR3: CAFTWAHTGELFF
DNA: TGTGCCTTTACGTGGGCACACACCGGGGAGCTGTTTTTT

J: TRBJ1-5
V: TRBV19
D: TRBD1
size: NA
CDR3: CASSIGQAHNQPQHF
DNA: TGTGCCAGTAGTATTGGACAGGCGCACAATCAGCCCCAGCATTTT

J: TRBJ2-4
V: TRBV5-1
D: TRBD2
size: many
CDR3: CASSLGTSGRNIQYF
DNA: TGCGCCAGCAGCTTGGGGACTAGCGGGAGAAACATTCAGTACTTC

J: TRBJ2-5
V: TRBV30
D: NA
size: many
CDR3: CAWRQETQYF
DNA: TGTGCCTGGCGCCAAGAGACCCAGTACTTC

J: TRBJ2-5
V: TRBV28
D: NA
size: many
CDR3: CASSFVQGDVQETQYF
DNA: TGTGCCAGCAGTTTTGTTCAGGGAGACGTCCAAGAGACCCAGTACTTC

J: TRBJ2-1
V: TRBV12-3/TRBV12-4
D: TRBD2
size: NA
CDR3: CASSLAGQNEQFF
DNA: TGTGCCAGCAGTCTAGCGGGGCAAAATGAGCAGTTCTTC

J: TRBJ2-7
V: TRBV20-1
D: NA
size: NA
CDR3: CSVSTTQYEQYF
DNA: TGCAGTGTTAGCACAACCCAATACGAGCAGTACTTC

J: TRBJ2-7
V: TRBV19
D: TRBD2
size: NA
CDR3: CASSIAVAGTYEQYF
DNA: TGTGCCAGTAGTATAGCGGTAGCGGGAACCTACGAGCAGTACTTC

J: TRBJ2-7
V: TRBV6-2/TRBV6-3
D: NA
size: many
CDR3: CASSYRREQYF
DNA: TGTGCCAGCAGTTATAGGCGGGAGCAGTACTTC

J: TRBJ2-7
V: TRBV27
D: TRBD1
size: many
CDR3: CASSLLTGGSYEQYF
DNA: TGTGCCAGCAGTCTCCTGACAGGGGGGTCCTACGAGCAGTACTTC

J: TRBJ1-1
V: TRBV28
D: TRBD1
size: many
CDR3: CASSLPRVGQGGAFF
DNA: TGTGCCAGCAGTTTACCCAGAGTCGGACAGGGGGGAGCTTTCTTT

J: TRBJ2-3
V: TRBV10-1
D: NA
size: NA
CDR3: CASSVALEVSTDTQYF
DNA: TGCGCCAGCAGTGTTGCTTTGGAGGTTAGCACAGATACGCAGTATTTT

J: TRBJ2-7
V: TRBV7-6
D: NA
size: few
CDR3: CASSLASTDLYYEQYF
DNA: TGTGCCAGCAGCTTAGCGTCTACAGACCTCTACTACGAGCAGTACTTC

J: TRBJ1-2
V: TRBV29-1
D: NA
size: NA
CDR3: CSVEGGASYGYTF
DNA: TGCAGCGTTGAAGGCGGAGCCTCCTATGGCTACACCTTC

J: TRBJ1-2
V: TRBV29-1
D: NA
size: many
CDR3: CSVETGYGYTF
DNA: TGCAGCGTCGAAACAGGCTATGGCTACACCTTC